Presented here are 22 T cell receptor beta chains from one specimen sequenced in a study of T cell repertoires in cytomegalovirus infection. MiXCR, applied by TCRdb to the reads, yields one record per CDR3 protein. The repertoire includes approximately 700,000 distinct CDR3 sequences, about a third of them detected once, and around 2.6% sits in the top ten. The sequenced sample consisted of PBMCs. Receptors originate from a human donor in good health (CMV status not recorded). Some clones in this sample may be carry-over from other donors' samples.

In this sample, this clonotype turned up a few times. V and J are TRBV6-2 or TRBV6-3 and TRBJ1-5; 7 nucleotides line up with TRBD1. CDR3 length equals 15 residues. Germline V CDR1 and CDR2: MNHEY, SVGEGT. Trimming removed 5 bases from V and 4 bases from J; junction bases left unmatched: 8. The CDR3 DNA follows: TGTGCCAGCAGTACCCGACAGGGCGGGAATCAGCCCCAGCATTTT. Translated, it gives CASSTRQGGNQPQHF.

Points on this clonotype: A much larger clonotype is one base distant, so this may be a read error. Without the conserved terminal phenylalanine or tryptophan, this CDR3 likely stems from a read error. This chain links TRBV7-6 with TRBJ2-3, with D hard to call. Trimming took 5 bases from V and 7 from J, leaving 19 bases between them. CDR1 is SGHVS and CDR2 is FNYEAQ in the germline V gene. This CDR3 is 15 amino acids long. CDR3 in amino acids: CASSGPYRANNTQYY. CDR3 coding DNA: TGTGCCAGCAGCGGACCCTACCGGGCCAACAATACGCAGTATTAT.

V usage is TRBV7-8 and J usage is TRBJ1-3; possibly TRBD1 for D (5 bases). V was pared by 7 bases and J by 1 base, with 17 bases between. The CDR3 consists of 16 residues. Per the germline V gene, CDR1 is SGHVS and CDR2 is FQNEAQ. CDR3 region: CASTQRGRGSGNTIYF. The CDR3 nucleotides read TGTGCCAGCACCCAGAGGGGTAGGGGATCTGGAAACACCATATATTTT.

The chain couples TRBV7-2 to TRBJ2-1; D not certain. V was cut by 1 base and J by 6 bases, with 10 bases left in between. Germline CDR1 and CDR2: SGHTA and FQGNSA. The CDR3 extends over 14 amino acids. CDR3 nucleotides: TGTGCCAGCAGCTTAGAGGCCGCCCCCAATGAGCAGTTCTTC. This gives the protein CASSLEAAPNEQFF.

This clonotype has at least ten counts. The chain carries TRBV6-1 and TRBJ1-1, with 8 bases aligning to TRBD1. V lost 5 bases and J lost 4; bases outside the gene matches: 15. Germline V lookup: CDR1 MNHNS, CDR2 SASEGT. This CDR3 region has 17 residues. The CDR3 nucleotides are TGTGCCAGCAGTCCTTTTTCCACGGACAGGGTGGGCACTGAAGCTTTCTTT. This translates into CASSPFSTDRVGTEAFF.

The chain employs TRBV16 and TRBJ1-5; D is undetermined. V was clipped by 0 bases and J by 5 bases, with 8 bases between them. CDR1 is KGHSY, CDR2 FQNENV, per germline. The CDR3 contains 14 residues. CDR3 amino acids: CASSQSAGHQPQHF. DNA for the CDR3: TGTGCCAGCAGCCAATCAGCAGGCCATCAGCCCCAGCATTTT.

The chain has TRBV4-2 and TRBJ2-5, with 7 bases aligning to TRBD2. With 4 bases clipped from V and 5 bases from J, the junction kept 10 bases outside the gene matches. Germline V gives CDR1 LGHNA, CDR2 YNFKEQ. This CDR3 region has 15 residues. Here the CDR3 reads CASSRVKAGRETQYF. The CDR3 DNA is TGTGCCAGCAGCCGCGTCAAAGCGGGGCGCGAGACCCAGTACTTC.

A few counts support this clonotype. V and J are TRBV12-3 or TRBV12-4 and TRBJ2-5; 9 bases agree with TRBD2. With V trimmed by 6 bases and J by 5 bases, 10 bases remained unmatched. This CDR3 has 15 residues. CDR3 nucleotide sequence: TGTGCCAGCAGATCCACGGCTAGCGGGGCGGAGACCCAGTACTTC. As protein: CASRSTASGAETQYF.

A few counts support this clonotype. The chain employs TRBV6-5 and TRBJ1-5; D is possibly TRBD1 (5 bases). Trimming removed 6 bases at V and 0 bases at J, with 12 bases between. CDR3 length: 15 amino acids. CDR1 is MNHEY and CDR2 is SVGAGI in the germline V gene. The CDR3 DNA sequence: TGTGCCAGCAGCGGATCAGGGTATAGCAATCAGCCCCAGCATTTT. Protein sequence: CASSGSGYSNQPQHF.

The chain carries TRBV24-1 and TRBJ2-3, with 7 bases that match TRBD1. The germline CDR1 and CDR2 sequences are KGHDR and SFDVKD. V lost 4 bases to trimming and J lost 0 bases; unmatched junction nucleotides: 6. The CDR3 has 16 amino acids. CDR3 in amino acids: CATSEQQGPSTDTQYF. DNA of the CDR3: TGTGCCACCAGTGAGCAACAGGGGCCTAGCACAGATACGCAGTATTTT.

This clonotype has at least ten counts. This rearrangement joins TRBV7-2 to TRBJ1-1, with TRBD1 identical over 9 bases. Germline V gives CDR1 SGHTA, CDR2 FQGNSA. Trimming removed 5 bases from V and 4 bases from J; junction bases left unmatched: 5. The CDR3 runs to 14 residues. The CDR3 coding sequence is TGTGCCAGCAGCGTATGGGACAGGGCCACTGAAGCTTTCTTT. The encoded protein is CASSVWDRATEAFF. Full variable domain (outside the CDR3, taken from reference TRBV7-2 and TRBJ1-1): GAGVSQSPSNKVTEKGKDVELRCDPISGHTALYWYRQSLGQGLEFLIYFQGNSAPDKSGLPSDRFSAERTGGSVSTLTIQRTQQEDSAVYLCASSVWDRATEAFFGQGTRLTVV.

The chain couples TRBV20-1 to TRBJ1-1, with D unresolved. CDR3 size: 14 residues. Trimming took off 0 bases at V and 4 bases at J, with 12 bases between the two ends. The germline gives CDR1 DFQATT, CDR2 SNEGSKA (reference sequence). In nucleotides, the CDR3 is TGCAGTGCTAGAGATCTTGTTCTGAGCACTGAAGCTTTCTTT. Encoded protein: CSARDLVLSTEAFF.

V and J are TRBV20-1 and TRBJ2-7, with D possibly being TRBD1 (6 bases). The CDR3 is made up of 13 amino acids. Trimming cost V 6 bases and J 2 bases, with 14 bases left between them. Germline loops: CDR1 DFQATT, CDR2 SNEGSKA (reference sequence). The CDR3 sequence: CSAWDTGTYEQYF. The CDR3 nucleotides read TGCAGTGCCTGGGACACCGGGACCTACGAGCAGTACTTC.

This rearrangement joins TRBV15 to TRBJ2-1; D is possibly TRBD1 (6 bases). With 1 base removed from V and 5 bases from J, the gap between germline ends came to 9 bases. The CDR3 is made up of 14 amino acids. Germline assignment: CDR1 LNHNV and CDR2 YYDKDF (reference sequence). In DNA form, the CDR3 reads TGTGCCACCAGCAGAGGAGCAGGGGACAATGAGCAGTTCTTC. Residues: CATSRGAGDNEQFF. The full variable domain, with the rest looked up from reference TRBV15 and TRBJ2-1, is DAMVIQNPRYQVTQFGKPVTLSCSQTLNHNVMYWYQQKSSQAPKLLFHYYDKDFNNEADTPDNFQSRRPNTSFCFLDIRSPGLGDTAMYLCATSRGAGDNEQFFGPGTRLTVL.

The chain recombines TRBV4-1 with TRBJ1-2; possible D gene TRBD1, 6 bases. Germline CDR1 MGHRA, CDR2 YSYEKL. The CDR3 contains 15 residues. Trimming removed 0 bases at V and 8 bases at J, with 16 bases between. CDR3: CASSQEELGARGYTF. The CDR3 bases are TGCGCCAGCAGCCAAGAGGAATTGGGGGCACGGGGCTACACCTTC.

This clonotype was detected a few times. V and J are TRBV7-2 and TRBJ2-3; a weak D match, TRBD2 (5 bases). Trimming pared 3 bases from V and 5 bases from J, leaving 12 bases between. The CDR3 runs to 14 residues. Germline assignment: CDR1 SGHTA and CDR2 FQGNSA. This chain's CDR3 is CASSFGVNGDTQYF. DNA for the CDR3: TGTGCCAGCAGCTTCGGGGTAAATGGAGATACGCAGTATTTT.

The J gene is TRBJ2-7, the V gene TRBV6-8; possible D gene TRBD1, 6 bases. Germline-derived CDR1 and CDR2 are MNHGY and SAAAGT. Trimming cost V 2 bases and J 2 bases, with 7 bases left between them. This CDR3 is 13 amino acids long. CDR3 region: CASSYQGTYEQYF. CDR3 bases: TGTGCCAGCAGTTACCAGGGGACCTACGAGCAGTACTTC.

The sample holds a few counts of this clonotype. The CDR3 nucleotides read TGTGCCAGCAGTCCTTTACAGGGTGGAACGCAGTATTTT. As protein: CASSPLQGGTQYF. The rearrangement joins TRBV12-3 or TRBV12-4 to TRBJ2-3, with D tentatively TRBD1 (6 bases). The CDR3 is 13 residues long. The V gene lost 5 bases and the J gene lost 9 bases, with 15 bases spanning the gap.

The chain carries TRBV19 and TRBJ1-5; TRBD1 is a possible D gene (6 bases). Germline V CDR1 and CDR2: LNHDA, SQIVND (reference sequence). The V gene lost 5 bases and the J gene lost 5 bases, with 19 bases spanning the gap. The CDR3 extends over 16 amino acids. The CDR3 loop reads CASSVRDILLHQPQHF. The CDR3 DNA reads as TGTGCCAGTAGTGTACGGGACATCCTTCTTCATCAGCCCCAGCATTTT.

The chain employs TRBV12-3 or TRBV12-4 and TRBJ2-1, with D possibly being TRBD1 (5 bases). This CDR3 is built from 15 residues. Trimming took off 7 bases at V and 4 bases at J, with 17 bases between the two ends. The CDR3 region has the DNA TGTGCCAGCACCTTCCCAGGGATCCGGTACAATGAGCAGTTCTTC. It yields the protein CASTFPGIRYNEQFF.

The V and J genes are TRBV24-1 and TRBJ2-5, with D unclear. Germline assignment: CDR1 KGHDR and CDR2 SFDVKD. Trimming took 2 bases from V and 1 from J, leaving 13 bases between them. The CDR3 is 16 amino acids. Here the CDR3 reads CATSDSPTQTQETQYF. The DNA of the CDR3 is TGTGCCACCAGTGATTCCCCTACCCAGACCCAAGAGACCCAGTACTTC.

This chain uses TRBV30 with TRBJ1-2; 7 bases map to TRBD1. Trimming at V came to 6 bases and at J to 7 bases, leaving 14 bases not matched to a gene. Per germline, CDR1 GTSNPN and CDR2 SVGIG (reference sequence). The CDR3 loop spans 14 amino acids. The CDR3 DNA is TGTGCCTGTAAGGACAGGAGCCCAACGGCTGGCTACACCTTC. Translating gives CACKDRSPTAGYTF.